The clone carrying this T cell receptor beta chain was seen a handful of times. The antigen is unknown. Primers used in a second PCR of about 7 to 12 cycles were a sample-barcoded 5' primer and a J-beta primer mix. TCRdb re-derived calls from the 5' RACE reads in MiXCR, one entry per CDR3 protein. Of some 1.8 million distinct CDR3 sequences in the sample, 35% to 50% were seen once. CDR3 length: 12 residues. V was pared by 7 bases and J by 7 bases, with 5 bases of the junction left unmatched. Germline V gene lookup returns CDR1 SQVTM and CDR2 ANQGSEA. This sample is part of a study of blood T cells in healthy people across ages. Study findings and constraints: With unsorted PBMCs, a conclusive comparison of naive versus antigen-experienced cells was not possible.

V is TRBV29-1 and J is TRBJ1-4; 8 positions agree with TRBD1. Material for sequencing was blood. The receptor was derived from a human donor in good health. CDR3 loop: CSAWTGSEKLFF. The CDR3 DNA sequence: TGCAGCGCTTGGACAGGGTCTGAAAAACTGTTTTTT.